This T cell receptor beta chain was captured by sequencing in a study of T cell responses to AZD1222 COVID-19 vaccine. Points from the study as a whole: After the peak T cell response, and only then, were repertoires sampled.

CDR3 size: 13 residues. From germline, CDR1 is MDHEN and CDR2 SYDVKM. V lost 6 bases and J 6 bases, leaving 15 bases between the germline ends. The table lists this clone with a count of one. Its target is not known. This table comes from immunoSEQ multiplex PCR, and its TCRdb copy is limited to in-frame clones, with some not included. The table lists roughly 70,000 clones, approximately 90% of them singletons. The chain combines TRBV28 with TRBJ2-7; D remains unclear. Material: peripheral blood, obtained 28 days after the second dose of the MenACWY control vaccine. This sequence originates from an adult who received the MenACWY meningococcal vaccine as a control. The CDR3 bases are TGTGCCAGCAGCCCCTCCAGTTCGGGCGAGCAGTACTTC. Protein: CASSPSSSGEQYF. The entire variable domain, with the rest obtained from reference TRBV28 and TRBJ2-7, is as follows: DVKVTQSSRYLVKRTGEKVFLECVQDMDHENMFWYRQDPGLGLRLIYFSYDVKMKEKGDIPEGYSVSREKKERFSLILESASTNQTSMYLCASSPSSSGEQYFGPGTRLTVT.